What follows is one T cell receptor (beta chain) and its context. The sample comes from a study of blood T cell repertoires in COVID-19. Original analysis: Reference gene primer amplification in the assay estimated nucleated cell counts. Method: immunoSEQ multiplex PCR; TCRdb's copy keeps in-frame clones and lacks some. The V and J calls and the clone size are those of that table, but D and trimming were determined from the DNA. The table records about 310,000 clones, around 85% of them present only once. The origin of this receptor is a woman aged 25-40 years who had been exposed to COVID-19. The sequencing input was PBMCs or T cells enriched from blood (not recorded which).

As DNA, the CDR3 is TGTGCCACCAGTGATTTTGGTACAGGGGGCCTTACCGGGGAGCTGTTTTTT. Its translation: CATSDFGTGGLTGELFF. V is TRBV24-1 and J is TRBJ2-2; TRBD1 aligns across 9 bases. J gave up 5 bases and V 1 base, and 7 bases lay outside the gene matches. Per germline, CDR1 KGHDR and CDR2 SFDVKD. CDR3 length: 17 residues.